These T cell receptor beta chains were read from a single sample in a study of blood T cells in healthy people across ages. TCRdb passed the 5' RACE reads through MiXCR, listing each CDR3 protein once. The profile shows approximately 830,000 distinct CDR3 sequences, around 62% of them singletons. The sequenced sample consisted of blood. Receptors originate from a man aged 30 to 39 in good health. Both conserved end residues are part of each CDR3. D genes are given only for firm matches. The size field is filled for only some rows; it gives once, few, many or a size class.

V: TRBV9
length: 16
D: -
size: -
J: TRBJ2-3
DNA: TGTGCCAGCAGCGTAGCGGCGGGGTACAGCACAGATACGCAGTATTTT
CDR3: CASSVAAGYSTDTQYF

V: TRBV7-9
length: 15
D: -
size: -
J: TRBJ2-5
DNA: TGTGCCAGCAGCTCCCCCCTCGGCCTTCAAGAGACCCAGTACTTC
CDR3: CASSSPLGLQETQYF

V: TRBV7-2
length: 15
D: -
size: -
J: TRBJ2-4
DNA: TGTGCCAGCAACTCTAGGGGACTTAAGCCAGACATTCAGTACTTC
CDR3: CASNSRGLKPDIQYF

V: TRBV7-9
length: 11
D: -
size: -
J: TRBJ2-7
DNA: TGTGCCAGCACCCTAGTGGGTGAGCAGTACTTC
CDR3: CASTLVGEQYF

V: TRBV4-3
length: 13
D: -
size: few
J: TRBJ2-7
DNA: TGCGCCAGCAGCCAAGACCGACTGGGCGAGCAGTACTTC
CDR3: CASSQDRLGEQYF

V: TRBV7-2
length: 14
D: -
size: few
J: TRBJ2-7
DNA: TGTGCCAGCAGCTTAGCTGCAACCTCTTACGAGCAGTACTTC
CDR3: CASSLAATSYEQYF

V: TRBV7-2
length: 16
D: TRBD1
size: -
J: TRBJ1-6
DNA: TGTGCCAGCAGCGTGACAGGGGGCGCGGGTAATTCACCCCTCCACTTT
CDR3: CASSVTGGAGNSPLHF

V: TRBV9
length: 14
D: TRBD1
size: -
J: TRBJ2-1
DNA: TGTGCCAGCAGCCCGACAGGGGGCCGGGATGAGCAGTTCTTC
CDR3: CASSPTGGRDEQFF

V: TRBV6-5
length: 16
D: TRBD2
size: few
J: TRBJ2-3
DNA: TGTGCCAGCAGTTTAACGGCGGGGGGGCGCACAGATACGCAGTATTTT
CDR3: CASSLTAGGRTDTQYF

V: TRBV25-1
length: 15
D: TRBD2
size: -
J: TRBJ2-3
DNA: TGTGCCAGCACTGGGACTAGCGGTTTCACAGATACGCAGTATTTT
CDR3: CASTGTSGFTDTQYF

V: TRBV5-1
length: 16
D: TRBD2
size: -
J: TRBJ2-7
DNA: TGCGCCAGCAGCATGAGTAATGGCGGGGGGATTTACGAGCAGTACTTC
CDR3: CASSMSNGGGIYEQYF